Below, 5 T cell receptor beta chains from the same sample are listed, as sequenced in a study of cytotoxic CD8 clonotypes in ibrutinib-treated CLL. Some clones are missing from TCRdb's copy, which holds only in-frame ones; the method was immunoSEQ multiplex PCR. The repertoire includes about 76,000 clones, less than 85% of them detected once, and about 36% sits in the top ten. The source was PBMCs, collected after 24 months of ibrutinib treatment. These receptors all stem from a human donor with chronic lymphocytic leukemia.

J is TRBJ2-1 and V is TRBV7-6, with TRBD2 identical over 10 bases. V lost 5 bases, J lost 3 bases, and 4 bases stayed unmatched. The germline V gene encodes CDR1 SGHVS and CDR2 FNYEAQ. This CDR3 comprises 15 residues. The CDR3 is CASSDGLAVYNEQFF. In DNA, the CDR3 is TGTGCCAGCAGCGACGGACTAGCGGTCTACAATGAGCAGTTCTTC.

CDR3 region: CASSQIAARGETQYF. The CDR3 nucleotides are TGCGCCAGCAGCCAAATAGCGGCCCGGGGGGAGACCCAGTACTTC. The V and J genes are TRBV4-1 and TRBJ2-5; D is perhaps TRBD2 (6 bases). Per germline, CDR1 MGHRA and CDR2 YSYEKL. The CDR3 loop spans 15 amino acids. V dropped 2 bases and J dropped 5 bases, with 15 bases sitting between them.

J is TRBJ2-3 and V is TRBV6-6; TRBD2 might be the D (6 bases). The CDR3 covers 14 residues. The germline CDR1 and CDR2 sequences are MNHNY and SVGAGI (reference sequence). Trimming took off 2 bases at V and 2 bases at J, with 8 bases between the two ends. CDR3: CASSYGGITDTQYF. CDR3 sequence (DNA): TGTGCCAGCAGTTACGGCGGGATCACAGATACGCAGTATTTT.

The chain links TRBV6-5 to TRBJ2-2; no firm D call. The CDR3 runs 13 residues. CDR1 is MNHEY and CDR2 is SVGAGI in the germline V gene. Trimming cost V 7 bases and J 3 bases, with 9 bases left between them. The DNA for the CDR3 is TGTGCCAGCAACTCCCTATACACCGGGGAGCTGTTTTTT. Translation: CASNSLYTGELFF.

The chain combines TRBV4-3 with TRBJ2-3; D unresolved. The V end was cut by 0 bases, the J end by 2 bases, with 15 bases between. CDR1 LGHNA and CDR2 YSLEER come from the germline V gene. The CDR3 extends over 17 amino acids. The CDR3 loop reads CASSQDAGLDLTDTQYF. In nucleotides, the CDR3 is TGCGCCAGCAGCCAAGATGCAGGCCTAGACCTCACAGATACGCAGTATTTT.